The clone carrying this T cell receptor beta chain was recorded a few times. The CDR3 sequence is 13 residues long. V was pared by 0 bases and J by 5 bases, with 0 bases of the junction left unmatched. Germline V gives CDR1 SGHAT, CDR2 FQNNGV. This specimen comes from a study of CD8 T cells in ankylosing spondylitis. From the 5' RACE reads, TCRdb called clonotypes with MiXCR, one entry per CDR3 protein. The data contain 250,000 or so distinct CDR3 sequences, over 15% of them singletons. This TCR derives from a male donor with ankylosing spondylitis or in good health (not recorded which). The chain has TRBV11-2 and TRBJ1-2; 7 bases match TRBD1. The sample taken for sequencing was blood, either unsorted or a sorted T cell fraction (not recorded which). As DNA, the CDR3 is TGTGCCAGCAGCTTAGAACAGGGGTATGGCTACACCTTC. Amino acid sequence: CASSLEQGYGYTF.